Below are 23 T cell receptor beta chains sequenced from a single sample in a study of cytomegalovirus exposure and HLA in healthy donors. The PCR ran on 60 Vbeta and 13 Jbeta primers. TCRdb keeps only in-frame clones here, not all; method: immunoSEQ multiplex PCR. The repertoire shows tens of thousands of clones; the top ten hold about 1%. Sequencing was carried out using PBMCs. These receptors originate from a woman aged 30 to 39 in good health and CMV-seronegative.

The rearrangement links TRBV4-1 to TRBJ2-1, with a tentative D call TRBD1 (6 bases). The ends were cut back, 5 bases at V and 4 bases at J, with 12 bases in the middle. The CDR3 has 14 amino acids. CDR1 and CDR2 (germline): MGHRA, YSYEKL. The CDR3 DNA is TGCGCCAGCAGCAAGGCAGGGGTTTACAATGAGCAGTTCTTC. This translates into CASSKAGVYNEQFF.

J is TRBJ1-1 and V is TRBV30; D not certain. The CDR3 contains 15 residues. Trimming shortened V by 0 bases and J by 0 bases, and 11 bases separated the two germline ends. Germline CDR1 and CDR2: GTSNPN and SVGIG (reference sequence). In DNA form, the CDR3 reads TGTGCCTGGAGTGTACGAGGAATTATGAACACTGAAGCTTTCTTT. It translates to CAWSVRGIMNTEAFF. The full variable domain, its missing parts supplied by reference TRBV30 and TRBJ1-1, is SQTIHQWPATLVQPVGSPLSLECTVEGTSNPNLYWYRQAAGRGLQLLFYSVGIGQISSEVPQNLSASRPQDRQFILSSKKLLLSDSGFYLCAWSVRGIMNTEAFFGQGTRLTVV.

This sequence joins TRBV12-5 and TRBJ2-7; D is perhaps TRBD2 (6 bases). This CDR3 is 16 amino acids long. Between the trimmed V and J ends, which lost 1 base and 4 bases, there was a span of 17 bases. The germline CDR1 and CDR2 sequences are LGHNT and FRNRAP. As DNA, the CDR3 is TGTGCTAGTGGTTTGGCGGACGCGGGACCTGCATACGAGCAGTACTTC. It encodes CASGLADAGPAYEQYF. Full variable domain (remainder filled in from reference TRBV12-5 and TRBJ2-7): DARVTQTPRHKVTEMGQEVTMRCQPILGHNTVFWYRQTMMQGLELLAYFRNRAPLDDSGMPKDRFSAEMPDATLATLKIQPSEPRDSAVYFCASGLADAGPAYEQYFGPGTRLTVT.

J is TRBJ2-7 and V is TRBV19, with TRBD2 matching 10 bases. Per germline, CDR1 LNHDA and CDR2 SQIVND (reference sequence). The CDR3 has 15 residues. V lost 3 bases and J lost 3; bases outside the gene matches: 5. CDR3: CASSIGTSAVYEQYF. CDR3 coding DNA: TGTGCCAGTAGTATCGGGACTAGCGCCGTCTACGAGCAGTACTTC. The full variable domain, rest sourced from reference TRBV19 and TRBJ2-7, is DGGITQSPKYLFRKEGQNVTLSCEQNLNHDAMYWYRQDPGQGLRLIYYSQIVNDFQKGDIAEGYSVSREKKESFPLTVTSAQKNPTAFYLCASSIGTSAVYEQYFGPGTRLTVT.

With respect to this clone: A junction end diverges from the germline sequence, so it may reflect a read error. The chain is built from TRBV6-5 and TRBJ1-6; 9 positions agree with TRBD1. CDR1 and CDR2 from the germline V gene are MNHEY and SVGAGI. The CDR3 is 14 residues long. CDR3 protein: CASNDRGYNSPPHF. DNA of the CDR3: TGTGCCAGCAACGACAGGGGGTATAATTCACCCCCCCACTTT.

The chain is built from TRBV11-2 and TRBJ1-2; D uncertain. V lost 0 bases to trimming and J lost 8 bases, with 22 bases between them. Germline V gene data show CDR1 as SGHAT and CDR2 as FQNNGV. The CDR3 is 17 amino acids. In nucleotides, the CDR3 is TGTGCCAGCAGCTTAGAGAGCCCCGACATTGGGTTAAGGGGCTACACCTTC. It specifies CASSLESPDIGLRGYTF. Together with reference TRBV11-2 and TRBJ1-2, the CDR3 gives the full variable domain: EAGVAQSPRYKIIEKRQSVAFWCNPISGHATLYWYQQILGQGPKLLIQFQNNGVVDDSQLPKDRFSAERLKGVDSTLKIQPAKLEDSAVYLCASSLESPDIGLRGYTFGSGTRLTVV.

The chain links TRBV6-1 to TRBJ1-5, with 7 positions matching TRBD1. Germline loops: CDR1 MNHNS, CDR2 SASEGT. This CDR3 is 14 amino acids long. Germline trimming cut 10 bases from V and 2 bases from J; bases unmatched to any gene: 8. DNA of the CDR3: TGTGCCACCACGACAGGGTGGGGCAATCAGCCCCAGCATTTT. Translating it yields CATTTGWGNQPQHF.

V and J are TRBV29-1 and TRBJ2-1, with D uncertain. The CDR3 is 15 residues long. V was shortened by 2 bases and J by 6 bases, with 17 bases between the two germline ends. Germline loops: CDR1 SQVTM, CDR2 ANQGSEA. The CDR3 DNA reads as TGCAGCGTTGAAAACGCCGTGCTTAAACTCAATGAGCAGTTCTTC. Protein: CSVENAVLKLNEQFF.

The chain is built from TRBV19 and TRBJ1-1; the match to TRBD1 covers 8 bases. The CDR3 spans 14 residues. The ends lost 3 bases at V and 4 bases at J; junction bases unmatched: 4. Germline V CDR1 and CDR2: LNHDA, SQIVND (reference sequence). CDR3 sequence: CASSIRGRGTEAFF. DNA of the CDR3: TGTGCCAGTAGTATCAGGGGGCGAGGCACTGAAGCTTTCTTT.

The V call is TRBV5-1, the J call TRBJ1-1; TRBD1 matches 7 bases. There are 14 residues in the CDR3. Trimming at V came to 5 bases and at J to 3 bases, leaving 7 bases not matched to a gene. Germline V gene lookup returns CDR1 SGHRS and CDR2 YFSETQ. CDR3 nucleotide sequence: TGCGCCAGCAGTAACAGGGGTTTAGACACTGAAGCTTTCTTT. It translates to CASSNRGLDTEAFF. Full variable domain (outside the CDR3, taken from reference TRBV5-1 and TRBJ1-1): KAGVTQTPRYLIKTRGQQVTLSCSPISGHRSVSWYQQTPGQGLQFLFEYFSETQRNKGNFPGRFSGRQFSNSRSEMNVSTLELGDSALYLCASSNRGLDTEAFFGQGTRLTVV.

The J gene is TRBJ2-3, the V gene TRBV2; D possibly corresponds to TRBD2 (6 bases). V lost 3 bases and J 2 bases, leaving 12 bases between the germline ends. This CDR3 has 15 amino acids. Per the germline V gene, CDR1 is SNHLY and CDR2 is FYNNEI. The CDR3, as DNA: TGTGCCAGCAGTGATGGTAGCGGCCTCACAGATACGCAGTATTTT. Translated, it gives CASSDGSGLTDTQYF. The variable domain in full, with the rest retrieved from reference TRBV2 and TRBJ2-3, is EPEVTQTPSHQVTQMGQEVILRCVPISNHLYFYWYRQILGQKVEFLVSFYNNEISEKSEIFDDQFSVERPDGSNFTLKIRSTKLEDSAMYFCASSDGSGLTDTQYFGPGTRLTVL.

This chain joins TRBV7-2 and TRBJ2-3, with 9 nucleotides matching TRBD1. The CDR3 spans 15 residues. V lost 5 bases and J lost 3; bases outside the gene matches: 6. The germline CDR1 and CDR2 sequences are SGHTA and FQGNSA. The CDR3 DNA reads TGTGCCAGCAGCGGGACAGGGTCAGGAACAGATACGCAGTATTTT. Amino acids: CASSGTGSGTDTQYF. The whole variable domain, remainder taken from reference TRBV7-2 and TRBJ2-3, is GAGVSQSPSNKVTEKGKDVELRCDPISGHTALYWYRQSLGQGLEFLIYFQGNSAPDKSGLPSDRFSAERTGGSVSTLTIQRTQQEDSAVYLCASSGTGSGTDTQYFGPGTRLTVL.

The chain joins TRBV6-6 to TRBJ1-1, with 8 bases aligning to TRBD1. Germline assignment: CDR1 MNHNY and CDR2 SVGAGI (reference sequence). Trimming at V came to 5 bases and at J to 2 bases, leaving 7 bases not matched to a gene. The CDR3 length is 15 residues. CDR3 sequence reads: CASSDLDRGNTEAFF. CDR3 bases: TGTGCCAGCAGTGATTTAGACAGGGGCAACACTGAAGCTTTCTTT.

The rearrangement joins TRBV15 to TRBJ2-5, with TRBD1 identical over 8 bases. CDR1 is LNHNV and CDR2 is YYDKDF in the germline V gene (reference sequence). The CDR3 is 15 amino acids. Unmatched junction bases numbered 9, after V lost 5 bases and J lost 4 bases. Here the CDR3 DNA reads TGTGCCACCAGCTCTGGAGGAACAGGGGGAGAGACCCAGTACTTC. Protein: CATSSGGTGGETQYF.

DNA of the CDR3: TGTGCCAGCAGTGCCTTCGGCGGGAGTGGCGATGAGCAGTTCTTC. It encodes CASSAFGGSGDEQFF. The J gene is TRBJ2-1, the V gene TRBV6-1; 7 bases line up with TRBD2. The CDR3 totals 15 residues. V lost 4 bases, J lost 8 bases, and 11 bases stayed unmatched. Germline V CDR1 and CDR2: MNHNS, SASEGT.

The CDR3 loop is CAWSVAGGYSNSPLHF. For the CDR3, the DNA is TGTGCCTGGAGCGTCGCAGGGGGCTACTCCAATTCACCCCTCCACTTT. J is TRBJ1-6 and V is TRBV30; 8 bases are a match to TRBD1. With V trimmed by 3 bases and J by 7 bases, 11 bases remained unmatched. The CDR3 has 16 residues. Germline values: CDR1 GTSNPN, CDR2 SVGIG (reference sequence).

The genes are TRBV9 and TRBJ1-2; 9 nucleotides align to TRBD1. The CDR3 loop spans 16 amino acids. Trimming removed 3 bases from V and 0 bases from J; junction bases left unmatched: 6. CDR1 SGDLS and CDR2 YYNGEE come from the germline V gene. CDR3 in amino acids: CASSDAGTGSNYGYTF. The CDR3 DNA is TGTGCCAGCAGCGATGCCGGGACAGGGTCTAACTATGGCTACACCTTC.

The CDR3 DNA is TGTGCCAGCAGCCGCGATCTATCAGATACGCAGTATTTT. Translation: CASSRDLSDTQYF. This chain links TRBV6-5 with TRBJ2-3; D not resolved. Trimming took 6 bases from V and 4 from J, leaving 11 bases between them. The CDR3 consists of 13 residues. Germline V lookup: CDR1 MNHEY, CDR2 SVGAGI.

The chain links TRBV14 to TRBJ2-3; 9 bases are shared with TRBD2. The CDR3 has 18 amino acids. V dropped 1 base and J dropped 2; count of bases not matched to a gene: 10. Germline V gene lookup returns CDR1 SGHDN and CDR2 FVKESK. The CDR3 coding sequence is TGTGCCAGCAGCCAAGCTCTTTTGGCGGGAGGGCTCACAGATACGCAGTATTTT. This sequence encodes CASSQALLAGGLTDTQYF.

V is TRBV18 and J is TRBJ1-3; 9 nucleotides line up with TRBD1. The CDR3 extends over 16 amino acids. Germline-derived CDR1 and CDR2 are KGHSH and LQKENI. V was pared by 3 bases and J by 5 bases, with 8 bases of the junction left unmatched. DNA for the CDR3: TGTGCCAGCTCACCTCTGACAGGGGGAGCGAGAAACACCATATATTTT. Translation: CASSPLTGGARNTIYF.

The rearrangement uses TRBV28 and TRBJ2-7; tentatively, D is TRBD1 (6 bases). Germline CDR1 reads MDHEN; CDR2 reads SYDVKM. With 7 bases removed from V and 2 bases from J, the gap between germline ends came to 18 bases. This CDR3 has 15 amino acids. CDR3 bases: TGTGCCAGCACCTCCGACAGGCGGTCTACCTACGAGCAGTACTTC. Protein product: CASTSDRRSTYEQYF.

V is TRBV6-1 and J is TRBJ1-1; tentatively, D is TRBD1 (5 bases). CDR1 and CDR2 (germline): MNHNS, SASEGT. The CDR3 is made up of 14 amino acids. V was shortened by 7 bases and J by 1 base, with 13 bases between the two germline ends. CDR3 amino acids: CASTLSRANTEAFF. The CDR3 coding sequence is TGTGCCAGCACTTTGAGCAGGGCGAACACTGAAGCTTTCTTT.

The chain links TRBV19 to TRBJ2-7; 8 bases map to TRBD2. Germline trimming cut 4 bases from V and 3 bases from J; bases unmatched to any gene: 2. This CDR3 region has 13 residues. CDR1 LNHDA and CDR2 SQIVND come from the germline V gene (reference sequence). In DNA, the CDR3 is TGTGCCAGTAGTAGTAGCGGGAACTACGAGCAGTACTTC. Its translation is CASSSSGNYEQYF. The full variable domain, in which reference TRBV19 and TRBJ2-7 provide the parts outside the CDR3, is DGGITQSPKYLFRKEGQNVTLSCEQNLNHDAMYWYRQDPGQGLRLIYYSQIVNDFQKGDIAEGYSVSREKKESFPLTVTSAQKNPTAFYLCASSSSGNYEQYFGPGTRLTVT.